Listed below are T cell receptor beta chains from one sample, sequenced in a study of blood T cell repertoires in COVID-19. Assay used: immunoSEQ multiplex PCR; TCRdb lists only in-frame clones, some missing. The repertoire consists of around 170,000 clones, with about four fifths occurring once and the leading ten covering 5% to 8.5%. The sample was peripheral blood. All receptors derive from a man in his 70s with active or convalescent COVID-19. Each CDR3 is given with its conserved first and last residue. Fields, in order: J gene, clone size, V gene, CDR3 length, D gene, CDR3 protein, CDR3 DNA. A D gene is named only where the DNA matches it firmly. The size of a clone is reported for some rows only, either as once, few or many, or as a class for expanded clones.

J: TRBJ2-7
size: NA
V: TRBV19
length: 12
D: NA
CDR3: CASSSQGNEQYF
DNA: TGTGCCAGTAGTAGCCAGGGAAACGAGCAGTACTTC

J: TRBJ2-7
size: NA
V: TRBV5-6
length: 15
D: TRBD1
CDR3: CASSLGGTGGYEQYF
DNA: TGTGCCAGCAGCTTAGGTGGGACAGGTGGTTACGAGCAGTACTTC

J: TRBJ1-2
size: NA
V: TRBV7-8
length: 13
D: NA
CDR3: CASTSGSFYGYTF
DNA: TGTGCCAGCACCTCGGGTTCGTTCTATGGCTACACCTTC

J: TRBJ1-4
size: NA
V: TRBV19
length: 16
D: NA
CDR3: CASSIGRVTGNEKLFF
DNA: TGTGCCAGTAGTATAGGGAGGGTAACGGGAAATGAAAAACTGTTTTTT

J: TRBJ2-7
size: once
V: TRBV27
length: 14
D: TRBD1
CDR3: CASRSGQGLYEQYF
DNA: TGTGCCAGCAGAAGTGGACAGGGTCTCTACGAGCAGTACTTC

J: TRBJ1-1
size: NA
V: TRBV5-4
length: 14
D: TRBD1
CDR3: CASSLRDRNTEAFF
DNA: TGTGCCAGCAGCTTGCGGGACAGGAACACTGAAGCTTTCTTT

J: TRBJ1-1
size: once
V: TRBV7-8
length: 15
D: NA
CDR3: CASSSNPTMNTEAFF
DNA: TGTGCCAGCAGCTCAAACCCGACTATGAACACTGAAGCTTTCTTT

J: TRBJ2-1
size: once
V: TRBV6-4
length: 15
D: TRBD2
CDR3: CASSDLLAGVNEQFF
DNA: TGTGCCAGCAGTGACCTCCTAGCGGGAGTTAATGAGCAGTTCTTC

J: TRBJ1-5
size: once
V: TRBV20-1
length: 13
D: NA
CDR3: CSASGTENQPQHF
DNA: TGCAGTGCTAGTGGAACAGAGAATCAGCCCCAGCATTTT

J: TRBJ2-7
size: NA
V: TRBV5-1
length: 13
D: NA
CDR3: CASSLAVSYEQYF
DNA: TGCGCCAGCAGCTTGGCAGTTTCCTACGAGCAGTACTTC

J: TRBJ1-1
size: NA
V: TRBV19
length: 14
D: NA
CDR3: CASTPIRGNTEAFF
DNA: TGTGCCAGTACCCCGATACGGGGGAACACTGAAGCTTTCTTT

J: TRBJ2-3
size: NA
V: TRBV6-5
length: 15
D: TRBD2
CDR3: CASSYSFGGRDTQYF
DNA: TGTGCCAGCAGTTACTCATTTGGCGGGAGAGATACGCAGTATTTT

J: TRBJ2-2
size: NA
V: TRBV4-2
length: 17
D: NA
CDR3: CASSPITGPANTGELFF
DNA: TGTGCCAGCAGCCCTATAACAGGTCCCGCGAACACCGGGGAGCTGTTTTTT

J: TRBJ1-1
size: NA
V: TRBV9
length: 13
D: NA
CDR3: CASSVQAGTEAFF
DNA: TGTGCCAGCAGCGTTCAGGCAGGGACTGAAGCTTTCTTT

J: TRBJ1-5
size: NA
V: TRBV15
length: 13
D: NA
CDR3: CATSRETHQPQHF
DNA: TGTGCCACCAGCAGGGAGACCCATCAGCCCCAGCATTTT

J: TRBJ2-7
size: NA
V: TRBV30
length: 12
D: TRBD1
CDR3: CAWGGQGGEQYF
DNA: TGTGCCTGGGGAGGACAGGGTGGCGAGCAGTACTTC

J: TRBJ2-7
size: NA
V: TRBV6-2/TRBV6-3
length: 16
D: NA
CDR3: CASSYAGDPSSYEQYF
DNA: TGTGCCAGCAGTTACGCAGGGGACCCGAGCTCCTACGAGCAGTACTTC

J: TRBJ2-6
size: NA
V: TRBV2
length: 14
D: NA
CDR3: CASSESTGANVLTF
DNA: TGTGCCAGCAGTGAGTCAACTGGGGCCAACGTCCTGACTTTC

J: TRBJ1-1
size: NA
V: TRBV2
length: 13
D: NA
CDR3: CAQIGAVNTEAFF
DNA: TGTGCCCAAATTGGGGCGGTGAACACTGAAGCTTTCTTT

J: TRBJ1-1
size: few
V: TRBV7-9
length: 13
D: NA
CDR3: CASSSGVDTEAFF
DNA: TGTGCCAGCAGCTCGGGGGTGGACACTGAAGCTTTCTTT

J: TRBJ1-3
size: NA
V: TRBV30
length: 13
D: NA
CDR3: CAWSVVSGNTIYF
DNA: TGTGCCTGGAGTGTCGTCTCTGGAAACACCATATATTTT

J: TRBJ2-1
size: few
V: TRBV5-1
length: 15
D: NA
CDR3: CASSLDGSSYNEQFF
DNA: TGCGCCAGCAGCTTGGACGGGAGCTCCTACAATGAGCAGTTCTTC

J: TRBJ2-3
size: NA
V: TRBV7-2
length: 14
D: TRBD2
CDR3: CASSNTRGADTQYF
DNA: TGTGCCAGCAGTAATACACGGGGGGCAGATACGCAGTATTTT

J: TRBJ1-2
size: NA
V: TRBV2
length: 13
D: NA
CDR3: CASSDRVDYGYTF
DNA: TGTGCCAGCAGTGACAGGGTTGACTATGGCTACACCTTC

J: TRBJ2-2
size: NA
V: TRBV5-1
length: 17
D: TRBD1
CDR3: CASSFGQGARDTGELFF
DNA: TGCGCCAGCAGCTTCGGACAGGGGGCACGGGACACCGGGGAGCTGTTTTTT

J: TRBJ2-2
size: NA
V: TRBV4-1
length: 20
D: TRBD2
CDR3: CASSQEDRILLAGVSGELFF
DNA: TGCGCCAGCAGCCAAGAAGATCGGATCCTACTAGCGGGAGTAAGCGGGGAGCTGTTTTTT

J: TRBJ2-3
size: few
V: TRBV2
length: 14
D: TRBD2
CDR3: CASSESGGTDTQYF
DNA: TGTGCCAGCAGTGAGAGCGGGGGCACAGATACGCAGTATTTT

J: TRBJ2-7
size: NA
V: TRBV4-1
length: 14
D: TRBD2
CDR3: CASRLELAAYEQYF
DNA: TGCGCCAGCAGGCTGGAGCTAGCGGCCTACGAGCAGTACTTC

J: TRBJ1-2
size: NA
V: TRBV7-2
length: 13
D: NA
CDR3: CASSLGVKGGYTF
DNA: TGTGCCAGCAGCTTAGGTGTTAAGGGGGGGTACACCTTC

J: TRBJ1-4
size: NA
V: TRBV30
length: 12
D: NA
CDR3: CAWSPRGRELFF
DNA: TGTGCCTGGAGTCCTCGGGGTAGGGAACTGTTTTTT

J: TRBJ2-5
size: once
V: TRBV29-1
length: 14
D: NA
CDR3: CRGVGAGRQETQYF
DNA: TGCAGGGGTGTAGGTGCGGGAAGGCAAGAGACCCAGTACTTC

J: TRBJ2-5
size: NA
V: TRBV5-1
length: 16
D: TRBD2
CDR3: CASSLALAGGEETQYF
DNA: TGCGCCAGCAGCTTGGCACTAGCGGGAGGGGAAGAGACCCAGTACTTC

J: TRBJ1-2
size: NA
V: TRBV6-1
length: 15
D: TRBD1
CDR3: CASSEVGQGAGGYTF
DNA: TGTGCCAGCAGTGAAGTAGGACAGGGGGCCGGGGGCTACACCTTC

J: TRBJ2-7
size: NA
V: TRBV30
length: 11
D: NA
CDR3: CAWSTAYEQYF
DNA: TGTGCCTGGAGTACGGCCTACGAGCAGTACTTC

J: TRBJ2-5
size: NA
V: TRBV5-1
length: 16
D: NA
CDR3: CATTPRAPQKGETQYF
DNA: TGCGCCACCACACCCCGGGCCCCCCAAAAGGGGGAGACCCAGTACTTC

J: TRBJ1-3
size: few
V: TRBV13
length: 13
D: TRBD1
CDR3: CASSPPGTVTIYF
DNA: TGTGCCAGCAGCCCCCCCGGGACAGTCACCATATATTTT

J: TRBJ2-5
size: NA
V: TRBV25-1
length: 17
D: NA
CDR3: CASTRGGGGLYQETQYF
DNA: TGTGCCAGCACTCGAGGGGGGGGAGGACTGTACCAAGAGACCCAGTACTTC

J: TRBJ1-3
size: NA
V: TRBV9
length: 14
D: NA
CDR3: CASRAGISGNTIYF
DNA: TGTGCCAGCAGGGCGGGGATCTCTGGAAACACCATATATTTT

J: TRBJ1-2
size: few
V: TRBV7-9
length: 13
D: TRBD1
CDR3: CASSPDRAYGYTF
DNA: TGTGCCAGCAGCCCAGACAGGGCCTATGGCTACACCTTC

J: TRBJ2-1
size: NA
V: TRBV4-2
length: 19
D: NA
CDR3: CASSQDVRSRGLSLDEQFF
DNA: TGTGCCAGCAGCCAAGATGTCAGGAGTAGAGGACTTTCGCTGGATGAGCAGTTCTTC

J: TRBJ2-7
size: NA
V: TRBV6-5
length: 14
D: NA
CDR3: CASSPWQGSYEQYF
DNA: TGTGCCAGCAGCCCGTGGCAGGGGAGCTACGAGCAGTACTTC

J: TRBJ2-5
size: NA
V: TRBV5-6
length: 15
D: NA
CDR3: CASSPHGRVVETQYF
DNA: TGTGCCAGCAGCCCCCATGGCAGGGTGGTAGAGACCCAGTACTTC

J: TRBJ1-6
size: few
V: TRBV3-1/TRBV3-2
length: 14
D: TRBD1
CDR3: CASSQRQGYSPLHF
DNA: TGTGCCAGCAGCCAACGACAGGGTTATTCACCCCTCCACTTT

J: TRBJ2-1
size: NA
V: TRBV11-3
length: 17
D: TRBD2
CDR3: CASSLGATSGSPGEQFF
DNA: TGTGCCAGCAGCTTAGGAGCGACTAGCGGGAGCCCGGGGGAGCAGTTCTTC

J: TRBJ1-5
size: NA
V: TRBV3-1/TRBV3-2
length: 14
D: TRBD1
CDR3: CASSQGQGHQPQHF
DNA: TGTGCCAGCAGCCAGGGACAGGGGCATCAGCCCCAGCATTTT

J: TRBJ2-3
size: NA
V: TRBV19
length: 14
D: TRBD1
CDR3: CASSIGRGTDTQYF
DNA: TGTGCCAGTAGTATCGGCAGGGGGACAGATACGCAGTATTTT

J: TRBJ2-2
size: NA
V: TRBV4-1
length: 15
D: NA
CDR3: CASSQGRPDTGELFF
DNA: TGCGCCAGCAGCCAAGGGAGACCTGACACCGGGGAGCTGTTTTTT

J: TRBJ2-1
size: NA
V: TRBV29-1
length: 15
D: NA
CDR3: CSVEKGRNSYNEQFF
DNA: TGCAGCGTTGAGAAGGGGCGGAACTCCTACAATGAGCAGTTCTTC

J: TRBJ2-3
size: NA
V: TRBV19
length: 16
D: NA
CDR3: CASSMSGVVGTDTQYF
DNA: TGTGCCAGTAGTATGTCAGGGGTAGTTGGCACAGATACGCAGTATTTT